This T cell receptor beta chain was observed in a study of T-cell memory formation after mild COVID-19. This clonotype was detected a few times. TCRdb used MiXCR to reprocess the 5' RACE reads, holding one entry per CDR3 protein. The sample carries under 200,000 distinct CDR3 sequences, under 14% recorded once. Trimming cost V 5 bases and J 1 base; bases outside gene matches: 3. The CDR3 extends over 14 amino acids. Germline CDR1 and CDR2: DFQATT and SNEGSKA (reference sequence). This TCR was sampled from a man younger than 35 who had mild COVID-19 (a few samples of this study predate the infection). Cell type and time point are not known. The sample taken for sequencing was PBMCs or a T cell subset sorted from them (not recorded which). The chain links TRBV20-1 to TRBJ2-3, with TRBD1 matching 10 bases. The CDR3 nucleotides are TGCAGTGCTGGCGGACAGGGGGGCACAGATACGCAGTATTTT. Its translation is CSAGGQGGTDTQYF.